The entry below gives a single T cell receptor beta chain sequence along with its context. This clonotype showed up many times. Which antigen it targets is not known. Per-base quality was not reported, and no clone a single base away is much larger than it. This entry belongs to a study of CD8+CD57+ T cells in acquired aplastic anemia (dated by TCRdb to 2016 to 2019). Study-level background: A mean of 3.2 ug of DNA, ranging from roughly 0.17 to 30 ug, was extracted from sorted CD4+ and CD8+ cells. General findings and caveats noted by the study authors: Between patients and healthy controls, no significant difference in CD8+ Simpson's diversity was found (P=0.060). Around 30 CD8+ CDR3 sequences were shared between patients and controls but appeared highly expressed in patients and within their immunodominant clones.

The CDR3 numbers 13 residues from cysteine through phenylalanine. Of all the DNA, just the CDR3 is kept, 39 bases in frame from base 1. The CDR1 and CDR2 encoded by the germline V gene are SGHTA and FQGNSA. V is shortened by 5 bases, J by 5 bases, and the region joining them spans 12 bases. In the study, sorted CD4+ and CD8+ blood T cells from patients with severe aplastic anemia and from healthy subjects underwent deep sequencing of TCR repertoires. Ficoll-Paque density gradient centrifugation was used to isolate peripheral blood mononuclear cells. Before DNA was extracted, CD4+ and CD8+ T cells were sorted using either FACS or magnetic beads. Profiling of TCR beta VDJ combinations and CDR3 sequences used genomic DNA as the template. An Illumina HiSeq 2000 was used for TCR repertoire sequencing. In the source study's methods: TRBV/TRBJ rearrangement plots, CDR3 size and DJ length profiles, and Simpson's diversity index were used to assess repertoires. The immunodominant clone was defined as the most abundant DNA sequence in deep sequencing data. CDR3 amino acid sequences were screened for sharing across subjects and were compared with published repertoires and the VDJdb database. Using fastp trimming at Q25 and MiXCR clonotype assembly, TCRdb reanalyzed the public sequencing data and kept in-frame beta chains. Every CDR3 protein is listed once, alongside the most common genes and DNA of its rows. These V and J calls are TCRdb output, not the study's own analysis. This sample lists 250,000 to 350,000 distinct CDR3 sequences; roughly 50% were detected once. Jointly, the top ten make up approximately 8.2% of the sample.

The sample consisted of sorted CD4+, CD8+, or CD8+CD57+ T cells (not recorded which) from PBMCs. Recombination linked TRBV7-2 to TRBJ2-5; TRBD2 is perhaps the D gene, given 6 matching bases. This receptor was obtained from a human donor with severe aplastic anemia or a healthy control (not recorded which). The CDR3 protein: CASSLRREETQYF. Here is the DNA: TGTGCCAGCAGCCTGAGGAGGGAGGAGACCCAGTACTTC. With the portions outside the CDR3 filled from the reference TRBV7-2 and TRBJ2-5 genes, the complete variable region becomes GAGVSQSPSNKVTEKGKDVELRCDPISGHTALYWYRQSLGQGLEFLIYFQGNSAPDKSGLPSDRFSAERTGGSVSTLTIQRTQQEDSAVYLCASSLRREETQYFGPGTRLLVL.